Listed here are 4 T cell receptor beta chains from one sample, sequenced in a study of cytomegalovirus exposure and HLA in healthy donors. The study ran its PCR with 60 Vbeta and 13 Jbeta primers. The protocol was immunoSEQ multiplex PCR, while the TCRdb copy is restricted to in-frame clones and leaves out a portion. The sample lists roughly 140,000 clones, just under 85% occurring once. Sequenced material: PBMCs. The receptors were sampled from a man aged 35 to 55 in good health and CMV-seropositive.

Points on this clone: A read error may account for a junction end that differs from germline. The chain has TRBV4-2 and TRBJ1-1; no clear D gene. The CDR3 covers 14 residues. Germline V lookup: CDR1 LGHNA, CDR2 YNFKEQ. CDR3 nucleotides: TGTGCCAGCAGGCAAGGGATCGCGGGCACTGAAGCTTTCTTT. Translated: CASRQGIAGTEAFF.

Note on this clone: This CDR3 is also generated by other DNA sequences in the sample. CDR3 sequence: CASSPGQGAYEQYF. The CDR3 DNA reads TGTGCCAGCTCCCCGGGACAGGGGGCATACGAGCAGTACTTC. This rearrangement joins TRBV18 to TRBJ2-7; 12 positions match TRBD1. The CDR3 consists of 14 residues. Germline-derived CDR1 and CDR2 are KGHSH and LQKENI. The junction had 4 bases not matched to a gene; V was cut back by 6 bases and J by 4 bases.

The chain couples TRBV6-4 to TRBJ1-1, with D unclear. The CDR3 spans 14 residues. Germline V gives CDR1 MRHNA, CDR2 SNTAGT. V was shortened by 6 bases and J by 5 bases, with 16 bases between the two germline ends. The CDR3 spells CASSRLSSGTEAFF. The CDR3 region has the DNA TGTGCCAGCAGCCGCCTGTCCTCGGGGACTGAAGCTTTCTTT.

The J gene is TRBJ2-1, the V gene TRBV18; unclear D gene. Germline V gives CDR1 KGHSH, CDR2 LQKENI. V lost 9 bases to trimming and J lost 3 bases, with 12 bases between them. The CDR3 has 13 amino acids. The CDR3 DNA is TGTGCCAGTAGACTCGCTCTCTACAATGAGCAGTTCTTC. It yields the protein CASRLALYNEQFF.